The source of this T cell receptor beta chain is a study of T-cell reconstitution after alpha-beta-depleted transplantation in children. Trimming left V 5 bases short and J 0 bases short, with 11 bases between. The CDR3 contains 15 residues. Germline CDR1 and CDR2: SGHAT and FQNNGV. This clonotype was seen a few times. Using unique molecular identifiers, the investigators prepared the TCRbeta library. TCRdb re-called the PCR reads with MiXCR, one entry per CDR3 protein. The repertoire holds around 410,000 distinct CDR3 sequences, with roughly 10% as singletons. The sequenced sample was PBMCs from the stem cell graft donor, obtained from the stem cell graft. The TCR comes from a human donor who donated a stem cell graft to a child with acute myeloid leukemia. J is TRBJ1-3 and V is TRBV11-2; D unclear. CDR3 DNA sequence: TGTGCCAGCAGCGCCGGACCGTTCTCTGGAAACACCATATATTTT. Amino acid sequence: CASSAGPFSGNTIYF. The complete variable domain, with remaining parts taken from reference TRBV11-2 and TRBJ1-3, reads EAGVAQSPRYKIIEKRQSVAFWCNPISGHATLYWYQQILGQGPKLLIQFQNNGVVDDSQLPKDRFSAERLKGVDSTLKIQPAKLEDSAVYLCASSAGPFSGNTIYFGEGSWLTVV.